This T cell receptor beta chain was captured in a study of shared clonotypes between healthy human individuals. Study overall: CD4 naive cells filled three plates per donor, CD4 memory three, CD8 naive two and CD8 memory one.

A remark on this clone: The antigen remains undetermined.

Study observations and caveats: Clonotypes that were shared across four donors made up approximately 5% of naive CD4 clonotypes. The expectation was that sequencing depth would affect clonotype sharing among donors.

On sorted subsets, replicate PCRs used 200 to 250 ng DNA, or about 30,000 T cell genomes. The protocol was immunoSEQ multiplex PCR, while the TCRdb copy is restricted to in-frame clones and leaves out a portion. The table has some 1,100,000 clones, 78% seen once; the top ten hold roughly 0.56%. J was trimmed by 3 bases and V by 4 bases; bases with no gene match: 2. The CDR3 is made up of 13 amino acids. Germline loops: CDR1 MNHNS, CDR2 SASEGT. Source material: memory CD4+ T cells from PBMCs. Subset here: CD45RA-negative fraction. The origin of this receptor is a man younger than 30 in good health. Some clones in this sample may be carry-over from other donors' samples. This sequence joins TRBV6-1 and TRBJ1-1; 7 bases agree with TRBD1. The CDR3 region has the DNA TGTGCCAGCAGTGCCGACAGGGACACTGAAGCTTTCTTT. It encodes CASSADRDTEAFF.